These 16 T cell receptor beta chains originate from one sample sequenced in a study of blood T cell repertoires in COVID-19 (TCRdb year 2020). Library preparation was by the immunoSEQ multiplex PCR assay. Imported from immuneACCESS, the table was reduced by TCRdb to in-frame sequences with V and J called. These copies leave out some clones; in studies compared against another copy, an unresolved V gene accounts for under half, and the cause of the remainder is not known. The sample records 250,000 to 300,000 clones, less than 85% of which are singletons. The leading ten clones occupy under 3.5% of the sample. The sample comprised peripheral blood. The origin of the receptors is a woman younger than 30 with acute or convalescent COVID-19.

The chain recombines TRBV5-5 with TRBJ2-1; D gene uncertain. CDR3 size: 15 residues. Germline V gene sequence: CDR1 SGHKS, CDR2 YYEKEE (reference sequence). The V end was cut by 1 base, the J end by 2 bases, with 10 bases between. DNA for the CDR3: TGTGCCAGCAGCTTGTCCTCTTTAGCCTACAATGAGCAGTTCTTC. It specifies CASSLSSLAYNEQFF.

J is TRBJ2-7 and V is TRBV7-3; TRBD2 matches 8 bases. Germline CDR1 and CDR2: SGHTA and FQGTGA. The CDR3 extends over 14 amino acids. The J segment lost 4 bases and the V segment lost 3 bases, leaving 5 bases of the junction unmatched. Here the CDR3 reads CASSLGAGGYEQYF. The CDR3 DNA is TGTGCCAGCAGCTTGGGGGCGGGAGGATACGAGCAGTACTTC.

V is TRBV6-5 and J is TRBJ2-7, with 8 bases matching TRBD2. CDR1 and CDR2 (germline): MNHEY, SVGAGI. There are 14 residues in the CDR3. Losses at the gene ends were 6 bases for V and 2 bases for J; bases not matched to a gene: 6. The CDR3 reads CASSYSGKTYEQYF. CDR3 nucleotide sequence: TGTGCCAGCAGCTATAGCGGGAAGACCTACGAGCAGTACTTC.

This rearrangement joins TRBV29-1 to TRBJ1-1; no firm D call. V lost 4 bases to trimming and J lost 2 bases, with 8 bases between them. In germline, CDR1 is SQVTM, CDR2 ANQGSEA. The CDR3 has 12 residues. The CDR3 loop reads CSVAPVNTEAFF. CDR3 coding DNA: TGCAGCGTTGCTCCGGTTAACACTGAAGCTTTCTTT.

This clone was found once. CDR3 residues: CASSYGETAIAAQYF. The CDR3 nucleotides are TGTGCCAGCAGTTATGGCGAGACAGCAATTGCTGCGCAGTATTTT. The chain is built from TRBV6-2 or TRBV6-3 and TRBJ2-3; D possibly corresponds to TRBD1 (5 bases). V dropped 3 bases and J dropped 10 bases, with 20 bases sitting between them. The CDR3 is made up of 15 amino acids. Germline values: CDR1 MNHEY, CDR2 SVGEGT.

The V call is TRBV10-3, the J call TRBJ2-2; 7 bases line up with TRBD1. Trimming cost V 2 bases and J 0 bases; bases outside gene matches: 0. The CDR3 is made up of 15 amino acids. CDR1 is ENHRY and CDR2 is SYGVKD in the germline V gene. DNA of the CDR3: TGTGCCATCAGTGAGACAGGGGCGAACACCGGGGAGCTGTTTTTT. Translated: CAISETGANTGELFF.

The CDR3 loop is CSVFVAGDSFSYNEQFF. CDR3 coding DNA: TGCAGCGTTTTTGTAGCGGGCGATAGTTTCTCCTACAATGAGCAGTTCTTC. J is TRBJ2-1 and V is TRBV29-1, with 7 bases that match TRBD2. The CDR3 consists of 17 residues. Germline V lookup: CDR1 SQVTM, CDR2 ANQGSEA. The V gene end was trimmed by 5 bases and the J gene end by 0 bases; junction bases not matched to a gene: 13.

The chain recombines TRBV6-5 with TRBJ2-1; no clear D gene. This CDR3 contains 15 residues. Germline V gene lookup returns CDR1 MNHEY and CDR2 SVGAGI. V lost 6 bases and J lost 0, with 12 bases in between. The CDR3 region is CASRRAASSYNEQFF. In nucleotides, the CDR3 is TGTGCCAGCAGACGAGCCGCTAGCTCCTACAATGAGCAGTTCTTC.

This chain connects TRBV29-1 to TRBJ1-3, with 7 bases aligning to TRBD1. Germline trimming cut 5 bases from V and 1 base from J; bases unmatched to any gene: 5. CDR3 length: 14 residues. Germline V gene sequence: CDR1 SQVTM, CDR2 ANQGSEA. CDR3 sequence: CSVTMTGSGNTIYF. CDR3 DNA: TGCAGCGTTACCATGACAGGGTCTGGAAACACCATATATTTT. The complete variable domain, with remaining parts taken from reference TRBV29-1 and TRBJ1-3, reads SAVISQKPSRDICQRGTSLTIQCQVDSQVTMMFWYRQQPGQSLTLIATANQGSEATYESGFVIDKFPISRPNLTFSTLTVSNMSPEDSSIYLCSVTMTGSGNTIYFGEGSWLTVV.

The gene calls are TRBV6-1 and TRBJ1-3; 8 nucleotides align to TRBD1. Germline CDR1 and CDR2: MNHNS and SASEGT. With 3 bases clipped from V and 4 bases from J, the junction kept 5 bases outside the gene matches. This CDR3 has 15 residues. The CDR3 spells CASSDAGTGGNTIYF. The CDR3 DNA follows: TGTGCCAGCAGTGACGCCGGGACAGGCGGAAACACCATATATTTT.

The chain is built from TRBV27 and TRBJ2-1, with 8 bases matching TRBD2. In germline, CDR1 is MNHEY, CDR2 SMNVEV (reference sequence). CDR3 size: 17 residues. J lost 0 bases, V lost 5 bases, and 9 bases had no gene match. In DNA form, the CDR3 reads TGTGCCAGCAGTCCCCCACGCGGGAGGAGCTCCTACAATGAGCAGTTCTTC. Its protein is CASSPPRGRSSYNEQFF.

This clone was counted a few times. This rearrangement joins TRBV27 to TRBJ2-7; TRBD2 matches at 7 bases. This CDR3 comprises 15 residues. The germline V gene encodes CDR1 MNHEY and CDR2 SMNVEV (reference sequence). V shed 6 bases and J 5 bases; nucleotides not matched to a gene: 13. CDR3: CASSKLAGGSDEQYF. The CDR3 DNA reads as TGTGCCAGCAGCAAGTTAGCGGGCGGGAGTGACGAGCAGTACTTC.

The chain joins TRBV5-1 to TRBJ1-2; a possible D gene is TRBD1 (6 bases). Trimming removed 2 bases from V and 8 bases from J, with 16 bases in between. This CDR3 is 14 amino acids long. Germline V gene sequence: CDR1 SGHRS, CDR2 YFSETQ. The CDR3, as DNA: TGCGCCAGCAGCTTTGGCGACAGGCTAAAGGGCTACACCTTC. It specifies CASSFGDRLKGYTF.

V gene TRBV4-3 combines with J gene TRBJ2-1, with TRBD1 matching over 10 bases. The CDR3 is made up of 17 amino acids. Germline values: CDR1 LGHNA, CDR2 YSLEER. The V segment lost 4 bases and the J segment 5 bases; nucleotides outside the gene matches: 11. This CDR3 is CASSRLSGTGVDNEQFF. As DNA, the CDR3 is TGCGCCAGCAGCCGACTTTCCGGGACAGGGGTGGACAATGAGCAGTTCTTC.

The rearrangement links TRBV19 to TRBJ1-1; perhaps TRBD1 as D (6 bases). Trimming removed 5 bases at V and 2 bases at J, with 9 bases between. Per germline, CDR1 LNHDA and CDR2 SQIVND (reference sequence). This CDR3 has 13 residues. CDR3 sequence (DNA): TGTGCCAGTAGTCAACAGGGCAACACTGAAGCTTTCTTT. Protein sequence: CASSQQGNTEAFF.

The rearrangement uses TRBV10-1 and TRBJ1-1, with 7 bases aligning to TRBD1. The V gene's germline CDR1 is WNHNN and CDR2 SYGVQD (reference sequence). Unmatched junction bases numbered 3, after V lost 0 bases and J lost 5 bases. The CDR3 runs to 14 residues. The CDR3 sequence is CASSESGGVTEAFF. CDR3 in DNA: TGCGCCAGCAGTGAGTCAGGGGGCGTAACTGAAGCTTTCTTT.